This T cell receptor beta chain appears in the sequencing data of a study of blood T cell repertoires in COVID-19. In the original processing: It was from reference gene primer amplification that nucleated cell counts were estimated. Clones were read by immunoSEQ multiplex PCR, and TCRdb kept only the in-frame ones, dropping some. The V and J calls and clone size are taken from that table; D and trimming were inferred from the DNA. The data show approximately 240,000 clones, more than 75% seen once. The sequenced sample was peripheral blood. The sequence came from a man aged 50 to 59 who had recovered from COVID-19.

The CDR3 DNA is TGTGCCAGCAGTCCAGACAGGGGGCGCTTCTACGAGCAGTACTTC. This translates into CASSPDRGRFYEQYF. This sequence joins TRBV27 and TRBJ2-7, with 10 bases identical to TRBD1. V lost 5 bases to trimming and J lost 3 bases; unmatched junction nucleotides: 7. Germline loops: CDR1 MNHEY, CDR2 SMNVEV (reference sequence). CDR3 length: 15 amino acids.